The present T cell receptor beta chain was sequenced within a study of blood T cell repertoires in COVID-19. Study overall: The analysed material was cDNA or gDNA that came from T cells, B-cell-depleted T cells, or PBMCs.

The CDR3 length is 17 residues. Germline V gene sequence: CDR1 MNHEY, CDR2 SMNVEV (reference sequence). V was pared by 1 base and J by 4 bases, with 6 bases of the junction left unmatched. Participants' reported clinical history set cohort assignment. Original methodology: Amplification of reference gene primers was used by the study to estimate nucleated cell counts. Method: immunoSEQ multiplex PCR; TCRdb's copy keeps in-frame clones and lacks some. Clone size and V and J calls were adopted from that table, with D and trimming inferred from the DNA. Seen here are fewer than 250,000 clones, over 75% observed once, and the top ten hold roughly 7.1%.

Source material: PBMCs or T cells enriched from blood (not recorded which). J is TRBJ2-3 and V is TRBV27; 12 bases align to TRBD2. The clonotype comes from a man younger than 40 in a cohort exposed to, infected with or recovered from COVID-19 (not recorded which). In DNA form, the CDR3 reads TGTGCCAGCAGTTTATACCAGGGACTAGCGGGCCCAGATACGCAGTATTTT. It is translated as CASSLYQGLAGPDTQYF.